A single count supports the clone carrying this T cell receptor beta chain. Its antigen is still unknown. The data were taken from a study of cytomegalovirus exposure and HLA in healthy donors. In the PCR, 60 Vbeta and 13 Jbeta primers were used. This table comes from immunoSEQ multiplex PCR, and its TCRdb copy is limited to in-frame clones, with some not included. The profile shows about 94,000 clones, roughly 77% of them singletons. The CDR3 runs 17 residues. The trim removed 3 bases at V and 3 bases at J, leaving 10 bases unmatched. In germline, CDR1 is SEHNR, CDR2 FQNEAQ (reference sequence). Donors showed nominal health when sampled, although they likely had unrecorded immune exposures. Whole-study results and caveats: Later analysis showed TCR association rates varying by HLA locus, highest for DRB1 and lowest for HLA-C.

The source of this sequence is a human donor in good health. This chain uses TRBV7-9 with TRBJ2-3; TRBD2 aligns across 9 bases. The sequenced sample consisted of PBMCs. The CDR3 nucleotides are TGTGCCAGCAGCTTTGCCCATAGCGGGAGTCAGACAGATACGCAGTATTTT. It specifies CASSFAHSGSQTDTQYF.